The entry below gives a single TCR beta chain sequence along with its context. From the 5' RACE reads, TCRdb called clonotypes with MiXCR, one entry per CDR3 protein. The sample has about 660,000 distinct CDR3 sequences; 8.6% are singletons. The sample comes from a study of identical twins. Germline lookup yields CDR1 MRHNA and CDR2 SNTAGT. After removal of 0 bases from V and 1 base from J, the junction contained 1 base not matched to a gene. The CDR3 sequence is 16 residues long. The same data also contributed to another study, on yellow fever vaccine responses in identical twins.

The sequencing sample was made of PBMCs. The TCR sequence derives from a woman between 18 and 29 years old in good health. V and J are TRBV6-4 and TRBJ2-2; 8 bases match TRBD2. CDR3 nucleotides: TGTGCCAGCAGTGACTCGGCGGGAGGGAACACCGGGGAGCTGTTTTTT. Translated, it gives CASSDSAGGNTGELFF.